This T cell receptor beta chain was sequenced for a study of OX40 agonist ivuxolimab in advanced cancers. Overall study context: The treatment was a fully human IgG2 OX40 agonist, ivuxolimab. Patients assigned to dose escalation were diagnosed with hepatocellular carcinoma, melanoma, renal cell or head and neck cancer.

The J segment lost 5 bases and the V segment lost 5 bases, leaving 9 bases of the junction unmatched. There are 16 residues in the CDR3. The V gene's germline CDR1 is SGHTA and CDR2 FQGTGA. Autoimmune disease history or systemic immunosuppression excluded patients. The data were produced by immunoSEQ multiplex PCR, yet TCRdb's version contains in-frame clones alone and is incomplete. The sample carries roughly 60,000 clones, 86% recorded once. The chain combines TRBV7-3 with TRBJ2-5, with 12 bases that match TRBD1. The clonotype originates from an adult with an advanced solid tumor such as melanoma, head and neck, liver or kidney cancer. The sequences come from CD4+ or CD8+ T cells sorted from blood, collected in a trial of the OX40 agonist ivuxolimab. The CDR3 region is CASSLGTGGNLETQYF. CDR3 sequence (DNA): TGTGCCAGCAGCCTTGGGACAGGGGGCAACTTGGAGACCCAGTACTTC.